The 25 T cell receptor beta chains in this list originate from one sample, sequenced in a study of CD8 T cells in ankylosing spondylitis (dated by TCRdb to 2016 to 2017). Libraries were made using 5' RACE. The run used an Illumina HiSeq 2500. TCRdb redid the processing of the public reads, applying fastp at Q25 and MiXCR, and retained in-frame beta chains. When rows share a CDR3 protein, they turn into one entry using the most common DNA and genes. For this sample the table gives approximately 340,000 distinct CDR3 sequences, of which about 15% were detected only once. Clones ranked in the top ten supply approximately 1% of the sample. The sample was blood, either unsorted or a sorted T cell fraction (not recorded which). These receptors all come from a male donor with ankylosing spondylitis or in good health (not recorded which).

This clonotype was seen more than once but under ten times. The CDR3 sequence: CSAGPRAGVGYNEQFF. CDR3 sequence (DNA): TGCAGTGCTGGACCCCGAGCGGGAGTGGGTTACAATGAGCAGTTCTTC. The rearrangement uses TRBV20-1 and TRBJ2-1, with TRBD2 identical over 8 bases. Trimming at V came to 5 bases and at J to 4 bases, leaving 13 bases not matched to a gene. Per germline, CDR1 DFQATT and CDR2 SNEGSKA (reference sequence). This CDR3 is 16 amino acids long.

This clonotype was observed a handful of times. The rearrangement joins TRBV7-8 to TRBJ1-1; weak D call: TRBD1 (6 bases). Trimming took off 2 bases at V and 6 bases at J, with 16 bases between the two ends. Germline loops: CDR1 SGHVS, CDR2 FQNEAQ. This CDR3 region has 15 residues. The CDR3 reads CASSLLQLAGAEAFF. The CDR3 DNA follows: TGTGCCAGCAGCTTACTCCAGTTGGCAGGGGCTGAAGCTTTCTTT.

This clonotype was observed a few times. The chain couples TRBV12-3 or TRBV12-4 to TRBJ2-3, with TRBD2 matching over 12 bases. This CDR3 contains 18 residues. V trimming: 5 bases; J trimming: 0 bases; junction bases outside the gene matches: 9. CDR3: CASSPSRLAGESTDTQYF. In DNA, the CDR3 is TGTGCCAGCAGTCCATCGCGACTAGCGGGAGAGAGCACAGATACGCAGTATTTT.

The chain has TRBV10-3 and TRBJ1-1; D remains unclear. Per the germline V gene, CDR1 is ENHRY and CDR2 is SYGVKD. The CDR3 is 12 residues long. Trimming took 6 bases from V and 6 from J, leaving 11 bases between them. The CDR3 DNA sequence: TGTGCCATCAGCGGGCCCGGTCCTGAAGCTTTCTTT. Protein product: CAISGPGPEAFF.

This sequence joins TRBV29-1 and TRBJ1-2; weak D call: TRBD1 (6 bases). This CDR3 is built from 14 residues. Germline V gene data show CDR1 as SQVTM and CDR2 as ANQGSEA. Deletions cut 7 bases from V and 3 bases from J, with 18 bases between. In DNA, the CDR3 is TGCAGCGGTGGAAACAGGGACTCTTACTATGGCTACACCTTC. It specifies CSGGNRDSYYGYTF.

This clonotype came up many times. This chain connects TRBV4-1 to TRBJ2-1; 9 bases map to TRBD1. Germline V gives CDR1 MGHRA, CDR2 YSYEKL. J was trimmed by 10 bases and V by 4 bases; bases with no gene match: 2. The CDR3 loop spans 12 amino acids. The CDR3 bases are TGCGCCAGCAGCCGGACAGGGGACGAGCAGTTCTTC. It encodes CASSRTGDEQFF.

This clonotype was counted only a few times. The rearrangement uses TRBV6-6 and TRBJ2-1; TRBD1 or TRBD2 may be the D gene (5 bases each). V dropped 7 bases and J dropped 2 bases, with 9 bases sitting between them. The CDR3 extends over 13 amino acids. Germline V CDR1 and CDR2: MNHNY, SVGAGI (reference sequence). For the CDR3, the DNA is TGTGCCAGCACCCCGGGGCCCTACAATGAGCAGTTCTTC. It specifies CASTPGPYNEQFF.

Here the CDR3 DNA reads TGCGCCAGCAGCCGAGTACCCCTCTCCTACAATGAGCAGTTCTTC. It is translated as CASSRVPLSYNEQFF. The chain links TRBV4-1 to TRBJ2-1; D unclear. From germline, CDR1 is MGHRA and CDR2 YSYEKL. The CDR3 sequence is 15 residues long. Trimming cost V 4 bases and J 0 bases, with 10 bases left between them.

This clonotype was picked up a small number of times. CDR3 loop: CAWSDWGYYGYTF. CDR3 sequence (DNA): TGTGCCTGGAGTGATTGGGGATACTATGGCTACACCTTC. The chain recombines TRBV30 with TRBJ1-2; D remains ambiguous. Trimming stripped 1 base from V and 3 bases from J, with 9 bases between. The CDR3 spans 13 residues. Per germline, CDR1 GTSNPN and CDR2 SVGIG (reference sequence).

This clonotype was recorded at least ten times. The chain combines TRBV12-3 or TRBV12-4 with TRBJ2-3; no clear D. With 6 bases removed from V and 3 bases from J, the gap between germline ends came to 10 bases. The CDR3 has 13 residues. This CDR3 is CASRRRTTDTQYF. CDR3 DNA sequence: TGTGCCAGCAGGCGACGGACGACAGATACGCAGTATTTT.

Only a few counts were recorded for this clonotype. The rearrangement joins TRBV25-1 to TRBJ1-1; 7 nucleotides agree with TRBD1. The CDR3 covers 15 residues. J gave up 6 bases and V 4 bases, and 11 bases lay outside the gene matches. CDR1 MGHDK and CDR2 SYGVNS come from the germline V gene. In DNA form, the CDR3 reads TGTGCCAGCAGTGCCGGTTTCAGGGGGAAGGCTGAAGCTTTCTTT. Translating it yields CASSAGFRGKAEAFF.

In this sample, this clonotype turned up a few times. The genes are TRBV5-1 and TRBJ2-3; a possible D gene is TRBD1 (5 bases). This CDR3 contains 18 residues. V was pared by 1 base and J by 0 bases, with 18 bases between. CDR1 and CDR2 from the germline V gene are SGHRS and YFSETQ. As DNA, the CDR3 is TGCGCCAGCAGCTTGTGGGGCCATGATGTCACTAGCACAGATACGCAGTATTTT. It is translated as CASSLWGHDVTSTDTQYF.

The chain has TRBV27 and TRBJ1-1; 11 bases are shared with TRBD1. The CDR3 loop spans 17 amino acids. V trimming: 5 bases; J trimming: 0 bases; junction bases outside the gene matches: 8. The germline V gene encodes CDR1 MNHEY and CDR2 SMNVEV (reference sequence). This chain's CDR3 is CASSIRTGGRMNTEAFF. The CDR3 nucleotides are TGTGCCAGCAGTATCCGGACAGGGGGCAGAATGAACACTGAAGCTTTCTTT.

The chain combines TRBV7-6 with TRBJ2-5; TRBD2 matches at 8 bases. The CDR3 runs 15 residues. V dropped 5 bases and J dropped 5; count of bases not matched to a gene: 10. Germline-derived CDR1 and CDR2 are SGHVS and FNYEAQ. The CDR3 here is CASSPGGRIGETQYF. CDR3 bases: TGTGCCAGCAGCCCGGGCGGGAGGATTGGGGAGACCCAGTACTTC.

The gene calls are TRBV7-9 and TRBJ1-1; D not certain. The V and J ends lost 4 bases and 1 base respectively, with 10 bases between them. The CDR3 has 14 amino acids. Germline CDR1 and CDR2: SEHNR and FQNEAQ (reference sequence). The CDR3 coding sequence is TGTGCCAGCAGCTCCGAGCTGGGGAACACTGAAGCTTTCTTT. It yields the protein CASSSELGNTEAFF.

This clonotype showed up many times. The V and J genes are TRBV20-1 and TRBJ2-3; no firm D call. The CDR3 is 13 residues long. The V and J ends lost 6 bases and 3 bases respectively, with 13 bases between them. Germline loops: CDR1 DFQATT, CDR2 SNEGSKA (reference sequence). CDR3 coding DNA: TGCAGTGCGAAGTTGGCGAGAACAGATACGCAGTATTTT. As protein: CSAKLARTDTQYF.

At least ten counts were recorded for this clonotype. V is TRBV18 and J is TRBJ2-5; D unresolved. The CDR3 contains 12 residues. V lost 7 bases and J 5 bases, leaving 11 bases between the germline ends. Germline V lookup: CDR1 KGHSH, CDR2 LQKENI. This chain's CDR3 is CASFTSLETQYF. The CDR3 DNA is TGTGCCAGCTTCACCAGTTTGGAGACCCAGTACTTC.

The chain couples TRBV4-1 to TRBJ1-4; D gene uncertain. Trimming cost V 1 base and J 2 bases, with 8 bases left between them. This CDR3 has 15 residues. The germline CDR1 and CDR2 sequences are MGHRA and YSYEKL. For the CDR3, the DNA is TGCGCCAGCAGCCAAGCCCGACGGACTAATGAAAAACTGTTTTTT. This sequence encodes CASSQARRTNEKLFF.

This clonotype was seen only a few times. The V call is TRBV5-1, the J call TRBJ2-5, with D uncertain. Germline V CDR1 and CDR2: SGHRS, YFSETQ. Deletions cut 2 bases from V and 1 base from J, with 12 bases between. CDR3 length equals 15 residues. CDR3 protein: CASSLGLTTQETQYF. As DNA, the CDR3 is TGCGCCAGCAGCTTAGGTCTCACTACCCAAGAGACCCAGTACTTC.

This clonotype was recorded once. The V and J genes are TRBV10-3 and TRBJ2-1, with D perhaps assigned TRBD1 or TRBD2 (6 bases each). The CDR3 covers 16 residues. Germline V gene lookup returns CDR1 ENHRY and CDR2 SYGVKD. V lost 10 bases and J lost 2, with 21 bases in between. The CDR3, as DNA: TGTGCCACCACCCCGTCCGGGGGCCGCACCTACAATGAGCAGTTCTTC. The encoded protein is CATTPSGGRTYNEQFF.

The chain employs TRBV27 and TRBJ2-6; D might be TRBD1 (5 bases). The CDR3 loop spans 15 amino acids. Trimming took off 5 bases at V and 2 bases at J, with 10 bases between the two ends. Germline loops: CDR1 MNHEY, CDR2 SMNVEV (reference sequence). CDR3 protein: CASSPLGPGANVLTF. The CDR3 coding sequence is TGTGCCAGCAGTCCCTTGGGGCCTGGGGCCAACGTCCTGACTTTC.

This clonotype appeared a few times. The chain combines TRBV5-1 with TRBJ2-3; D might be TRBD2 (5 bases). From germline, CDR1 is SGHRS and CDR2 YFSETQ. The ends were cut back, 1 base at V and 4 bases at J, with 7 bases in the middle. CDR3 length: 13 amino acids. The CDR3 protein is CASSLWESDTQYF. DNA for the CDR3: TGCGCCAGCAGCTTGTGGGAGTCAGATACGCAGTATTTT.

J is TRBJ2-4 and V is TRBV25-1; D remains ambiguous. Germline loops: CDR1 MGHDK, CDR2 SYGVNS. This CDR3 is built from 15 residues. V lost 5 bases and J lost 0, with 11 bases in between. DNA of the CDR3: TGTGCCAGCAGTCACGGGTTGATAGCCAAAAACATTCAGTACTTC. As protein: CASSHGLIAKNIQYF.

V and J are TRBV12-5 and TRBJ1-1; D is possibly TRBD1 (5 bases). The length of the CDR3 is 14 residues. V was trimmed by 6 bases and J by 1 base, leaving 12 bases between them. Germline lookup yields CDR1 LGHNT and CDR2 FRNRAP. CDR3 sequence reads: CASGHFGGNTEAFF. The CDR3 coding sequence is TGTGCTAGTGGACACTTCGGGGGGAACACTGAAGCTTTCTTT.

This chain uses TRBV27 with TRBJ1-6; no clear D. This CDR3 is 18 amino acids long. With 2 bases removed from V and 2 bases from J, the gap between germline ends came to 16 bases. Per the germline V gene, CDR1 is MNHEY and CDR2 is SMNVEV (reference sequence). CDR3 DNA sequence: TGTGCCAGCAGTTTAAAGGCCCGGGGAGGCACCTATAATTCACCCCTCCACTTT. Translation: CASSLKARGGTYNSPLHF.